The TCR beta chain described here comes from a study of shared clonotypes between healthy human individuals. Broader study findings: Relative to memory subsets, naive subsets generally showed larger estimated richness. Generation of non-shared clonotypes was less probable than generation of clonotypes shared by all four donors. Shared clonotypes: roughly 4.5% naive CD4, 3% to 3.5% naive CD8, 2% to 2.5% memory CD4, more than 0.3% memory CD8.

As to this clone: No antigen is known for it.

Every contributor of samples was a Caucasian grown-up residing in Nashville, Tennessee. V was cut by 5 bases and J by 4 bases, with 21 bases left in between. Germline CDR1 reads GTSNPN; CDR2 reads SVGIG (reference sequence). This CDR3 spans 15 amino acids. Method: immunoSEQ multiplex PCR; TCRdb's copy keeps in-frame clones and lacks some. The table has about 2.3 million clones, more than 80% seen once; the top ten hold about 0.37%. The sequencing sample was made of naive CD4+ T cells from PBMCs. Sample subset: CD45RA+ positively selected. The sequence was obtained from a man between 18 and 29 years old in good health. Some clones in this sample may be carry-over from other donors' samples. This chain connects TRBV30 to TRBJ2-7, with D tentatively TRBD1 (6 bases). The CDR3 nucleotides are TGTGCCTGGGCGCCGTTTGGTGGACAGCGATACGAGCAGTACTTC. It specifies CAWAPFGGQRYEQYF.